These T cell receptor beta chains were read from a single sample in a study of technical replicates of blood from a handful of donors. The table came from immunoSEQ multiplex PCR; TCRdb's copy has only in-frame clones and leaves some out. The data hold approximately 100,000 clones, with around 96% observed a single time. The material sequenced was T cells isolated from PBMCs. The receptors derive from a human donor in good health. The conserved cysteine and the conserved F or W are not part of the CDR3 here. The D gene is left open where the match is weak.

J	D	V	CDR3
TRBJ1-5	.	TRBV6-5	ASSYSGLQPQH
TRBJ2-7	.	TRBV27	SSSLTGVPYEQY
TRBJ2-1	TRBD2	TRBV29-1	SVESSGAARTNEQF
TRBJ1-2	TRBD1	TRBV2	ASSESWDRGLGGYT
TRBJ1-4	.	TRBV5-1	ASSIDSVRNEKLF
TRBJ1-1	.	TRBV5-1	ASSIRGGTEAF
TRBJ2-3	TRBD2	TRBV27	ASSFRPGLAGVTDTQY
TRBJ2-5	TRBD2	TRBV2	ASSISGGSLETQY
TRBJ1-5	.	TRBV4-1	ASSQGGQGRRVDQPQH
TRBJ1-5	.	TRBV6-1	ASRTGRVSFQPQH
TRBJ2-2	.	TRBV10-2	ASSEGSGGHGELF
TRBJ1-1	TRBD1	TRBV6-6	ASSYSGDSRTPGGF
TRBJ2-7	TRBD1	TRBV18	ASSTRTGPSYEQY
TRBJ2-1	TRBD1	TRBV5-1	ASSLDRVHEQF
TRBJ2-5	TRBD2	TRBV19	ASSVRTSGQETQY
TRBJ1-1	.	TRBV9	ASSVQGTNTEAF
TRBJ2-7	TRBD2	TRBV28	ASSLAGVSYEQY
TRBJ2-1	TRBD1	TRBV28	ASSFRDRGFNEQF
TRBJ2-1	TRBD1	TRBV5-6	ASSYSRQGDNEQF
TRBJ2-1	.	TRBV2	ASTVYNEQF
TRBJ2-1	TRBD2	TRBV7-9	ASSSYRWTSSYNEQF
TRBJ2-7	.	TRBV11-2	ASSLAESYEQY
TRBJ1-1	.	TRBV7-3	ASSLTGNTEAF
TRBJ1-5	TRBD1	TRBV19	ASSIGTGQDQPQH
TRBJ2-3	TRBD2	TRBV7-8	ASSLPRLAADTQY
TRBJ1-2	TRBD1	TRBV5-8	ASSRTGIDGYT
TRBJ2-6	TRBD1	TRBV4-1	ASTSTGAGANVLT
TRBJ2-5	TRBD1	TRBV5-6	ASSSGQRETQY
TRBJ1-2	.	TRBV10-3	AISGNEIAKANYGYT
TRBJ2-3	TRBD2	TRBV10-1	ASAGGRLAEYHTDTQY
TRBJ1-1	.	TRBV7-8	ASSLVVAGDTEAF
TRBJ1-2	.	TRBV30	AWSVTGWGGYT
TRBJ2-7	TRBD1	TRBV19	ASSIDWDSSYEQY
TRBJ2-3	.	TRBV14	ASSQDPSPSDTQY
TRBJ2-1	TRBD2	TRBV6-1	ASSELAGDYNEQF
TRBJ2-2	TRBD1	TRBV9	ASSPAGTGGTGELF
TRBJ2-7	.	TRBV7-9	ASSLRDSSGEQY
TRBJ1-1	.	TRBV7-9	ASSQARNTEAF
TRBJ1-6	.	TRBV11-2	ASSLRGQGYSPLH
TRBJ1-1	.	TRBV29-1	SVPGVRGDTEAF
TRBJ2-2	.	TRBV5-1	ASSLYQGGAGELF
TRBJ1-2	.	TRBV7-8	ASSLGQATGYT
TRBJ1-4	.	TRBV11-2	ASSLGEVWGGGEKLF
TRBJ2-3	.	TRBV11-2	ASSLYGGGTDTQY
TRBJ2-1	TRBD2	TRBV19	ASSIQTIRLAGGPNEQF
TRBJ2-7	TRBD2	TRBV29-1	SVAPSGRHYEQY
TRBJ2-3	.	TRBV6-1	AATRADTQY
TRBJ2-5	TRBD2	TRBV30	AWSVRGGYQETQY
TRBJ2-2	TRBD1	TRBV5-1	ASGDRGRVTGELF
TRBJ1-2	.	TRBV5-1	ASSLAQGPAGYT
TRBJ1-5	.	TRBV5-6	ASSLAQRGAGNQPQH